This TCR beta chain was sequenced during a study of blood T cells in healthy people across ages. Overall study findings and caveats: Using unsorted PBMCs precluded a conclusive naive versus antigen-experienced comparison.

This clonotype turned up a few times. The antigen is unknown. Combining a sample-barcoded 5' primer with a J-beta primer mix, a second PCR ran for roughly 6 to 11 cycles. TCRdb reprocessed the 5' RACE reads with MiXCR, giving one entry per CDR3 protein. The data show more than 650,000 distinct CDR3 sequences, with approximately 24% seen just once and approximately 2.9% held by the top ten. The CDR3 covers 14 residues. Germline loops: CDR1 SQVTM, CDR2 ANQGSEA. The V and J ends lost 5 bases and 10 bases respectively, with 21 bases between them. The same sample was also studied in work on T cells of mothers and their children.

The chain links TRBV29-1 to TRBJ2-1, with a weak D call TRBD2 (6 bases). The clonotype was recovered from a boy aged 5-17 years in good health. Specimen: blood. The CDR3 is CSVFVEGGRVEQFF. CDR3 DNA sequence: TGCAGCGTTTTCGTCGAGGGAGGCAGGGTAGAGCAGTTCTTC.